These T cell receptor beta chains were read from a single sample in a study of blood T cell repertoires in COVID-19. Data came from immunoSEQ multiplex PCR; TCRdb stores just in-frame clones and leaves some out. The repertoire has 190,000 or so clones, just under 90% of them found once; the top ten carry roughly 0.85%. Sequencing used peripheral blood. The origin of the receptors is a woman between 18 and 30 years old who had recovered from COVID-19. CDR3s include the opening cysteine and the closing phenylalanine or tryptophan. The D gene is left open where the match is weak. Only some rows state a clone size, as once, few, many or a class for expanded clones.

v_call	j_call	d_call	clone_size	cdr3_aa	cdr3_nt
TRBV29-1	TRBJ1-3	-	-	CSVESGLRNTIYF	TGCAGCGTTGAATCAGGGCTTCGGAACACCATATATTTT
TRBV7-2	TRBJ2-5	TRBD1	-	CASSLLSGTDITQETQYF	TGTGCCAGCAGCTTACTCTCCGGGACAGACATTACGCAAGAGACCCAGTACTTC
TRBV12-3/TRBV12-4	TRBJ2-1	-	-	CASSLRGDNEQFF	TGTGCCAGCAGTTTAAGGGGTGACAATGAGCAGTTCTTC
TRBV7-6	TRBJ1-1	-	-	CASSLVAGSNTEAFF	TGTGCCAGCAGCTTAGTGGCGGGGTCGAACACTGAAGCTTTCTTT
TRBV7-9	TRBJ1-2	-	-	CASSSRQNYGYTF	TGTGCCAGCAGCTCGCGACAAAACTATGGCTACACCTTC
TRBV18	TRBJ2-5	-	-	CASSPPSRQYGAQYF	TGTGCCAGCTCACCACCGTCGCGCCAATACGGGGCCCAGTACTTC
TRBV19	TRBJ2-3	TRBD2	-	CASSPSGERTVVTDTQYF	TGTGCCAGTAGTCCTAGCGGGGAGCGCACCGTCGTCACAGATACGCAGTATTTT
TRBV19	TRBJ2-2	TRBD2	-	CASSFFSGGGTGELFF	TGTGCCAGTAGTTTCTTTAGCGGGGGGGGCACCGGGGAGCTGTTTTTT
TRBV6-5	TRBJ1-2	-	-	CASRLPGTNNGYTF	TGTGCCAGCAGGCTACCCGGGACAAACAATGGCTACACCTTC
TRBV9	TRBJ2-1	TRBD2	-	CASSVTSGGFYNEQFF	TGTGCCAGCAGCGTGACTAGCGGGGGGTTCTACAATGAGCAGTTCTTC
TRBV6-2/TRBV6-3	TRBJ2-3	-	-	CASSLVNPTDTQYF	TGTGCCAGCAGTTTAGTGAACCCCACAGATACGCAGTATTTT
TRBV3-1/TRBV3-2	TRBJ1-1	-	-	CASSLGLQVKEAFF	TGTGCCAGCAGCCTGGGGTTACAGGTTAAGGAAGCTTTCTTT
TRBV6-6	TRBJ1-2	-	-	CASRTGGSNYGYTF	TGTGCCAGCAGGACTGGGGGGTCAAACTATGGCTACACCTTC
TRBV6-2/TRBV6-3	TRBJ2-3	TRBD2	-	CASSLRGAGGQRNTDTQYF	TGTGCCAGCAGTCTCCGGGGAGCGGGGGGCCAACGGAACACAGATACGCAGTATTTT
TRBV9	TRBJ1-5	-	-	CASSSSAGLNQPQHF	TGTGCCAGCAGCTCCTCCGCAGGGTTGAATCAGCCCCAGCATTTT
TRBV28	TRBJ2-1	-	-	CASSTKREQFF	TGTGCCAGCAGTACAAAGCGGGAGCAGTTCTTC
TRBV13	TRBJ1-1	-	-	CASSLYRMNTEAFF	TGTGCCAGCAGCTTATACAGGATGAACACTGAAGCTTTCTTT
TRBV7-9	TRBJ2-6	-	-	CASSLGLVGANVLTF	TGTGCCAGCAGCTTAGGGTTAGTTGGGGCCAACGTCCTGACTTTC
TRBV10-3	TRBJ2-3	-	-	CAIREGRRTDTQYF	TGTGCCATCAGGGAGGGGAGGAGGACAGATACGCAGTATTTT
TRBV6-5	TRBJ1-2	TRBD1	-	CASRRDRGYGYTF	TGTGCCAGCAGGAGAGACAGGGGATATGGCTACACCTTC
TRBV9	TRBJ1-5	TRBD1	-	CASSFRTGSNQPQHF	TGTGCCAGCAGCTTTCGGACAGGATCAAATCAGCCCCAGCATTTT
TRBV20-1	TRBJ2-4	TRBD1	-	CSADRENIQYF	TGCAGTGCCGACAGGGAAAACATTCAGTACTTC
TRBV7-9	TRBJ1-3	TRBD1	-	CASSGGQGSSGNTIYF	TGTGCCAGCAGCGGAGGACAGGGTAGCTCCGGAAACACCATATATTTT
TRBV24-1	TRBJ2-1	-	once	CATSAGRWGRSKNNEQFF	TGTGCCACCAGTGCTGGACGATGGGGGCGGAGTAAGAACAATGAGCAGTTCTTC
TRBV9	TRBJ2-5	-	-	CASSVEGRGETQYF	TGTGCCAGCAGCGTAGAGGGCAGAGGGGAGACCCAGTACTTC
TRBV5-1	TRBJ1-1	TRBD1	-	CASSLITIRDREAFF	TGCGCCAGCAGCTTGATTACTATCCGGGACAGGGAAGCTTTCTTT
TRBV4-1	TRBJ1-2	TRBD1	-	CASSQAQTGGYGYTF	TGCGCCAGCAGCCAAGCCCAGACAGGGGGATATGGCTACACCTTC
TRBV7-2	TRBJ2-2	-	-	CASIFQGGTGELFF	TGTGCCAGCATCTTCCAGGGGGGCACCGGGGAGCTGTTTTTT
TRBV12-3/TRBV12-4	TRBJ2-2	-	-	CATILEGTGELFF	TGTGCCACTATACTAGAAGGGACCGGGGAGCTGTTTTTT
TRBV7-2	TRBJ2-7	-	-	CASSSRRGEQYF	TGTGCCAGCAGCTCCCGACGGGGCGAGCAGTACTTC
TRBV9	TRBJ2-1	-	-	CASSVAGGTSYNEQFF	TGTGCCAGCAGCGTAGCCGGGGGTACATCCTACAATGAGCAGTTCTTC
TRBV27	TRBJ2-3	TRBD1	-	CASSETTGAGGDTQYF	TGTGCCAGCAGTGAAACGACAGGGGCTGGTGGAGATACGCAGTATTTT
TRBV28	TRBJ1-6	-	-	CAIQGRVSYNSPLHF	TGTGCCATTCAGGGTAGGGTCTCCTATAATTCACCCCTCCACTTT